This TCR beta chain was found in a study of shared clonotypes between healthy human individuals. Across the study: With ages of 18 to 49, the donors were two women and a few men. Broader study findings: Represented diversity (both genetic and exposure-history) was limited by the small number of donors. When naive CD4 clonotypes were compared across a few donors, 5% to 5.5% were shared.

Here immunoSEQ multiplex PCR was the method, and the copy in TCRdb shows in-frame clones only, minus some. Altogether about 2.3 million clones are present, around 93% being singletons, with the ten largest covering 0.37%. About this clone itself: Its matching antigen is unknown.

It was into CD45RA+ naive and CD45RA-negative memory subsets that the CD4+ cells were split. The source of this sequence is a man between 18 and 29 years old in good health. Some clones in this sample may be carry-over from other donors' samples. Input material: naive CD4+ T cells from PBMCs. Subset in this sample: CD45RA+ positively selected.

CDR3 bases: TGTGCCAGCAGACGACAGGGTACTGGCTACACCTTC. This gives the protein CASRRQGTGYTF. The chain has TRBV6-5 and TRBJ1-2; 7 bases map to TRBD1. Germline loops: CDR1 MNHEY, CDR2 SVGAGI. The trim removed 6 bases at V and 7 bases at J, leaving 5 bases unmatched. The CDR3 consists of 12 residues.